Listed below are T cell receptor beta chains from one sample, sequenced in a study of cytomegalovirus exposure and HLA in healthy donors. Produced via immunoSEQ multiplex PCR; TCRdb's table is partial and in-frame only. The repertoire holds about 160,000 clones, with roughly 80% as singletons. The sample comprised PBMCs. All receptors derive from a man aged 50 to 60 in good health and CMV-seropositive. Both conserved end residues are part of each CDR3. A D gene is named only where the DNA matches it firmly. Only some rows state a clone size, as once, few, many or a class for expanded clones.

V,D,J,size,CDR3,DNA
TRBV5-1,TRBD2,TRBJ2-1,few,CASSWNKSILAAVYNEQFF,TGCGCCAGCAGCTGGAACAAATCGATACTAGCGGCGGTCTACAATGAGCAGTTCTTC
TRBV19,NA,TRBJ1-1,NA,CASSIAGKAFF,TGTGCCAGTAGTATTGCAGGGAAGGCTTTCTTT
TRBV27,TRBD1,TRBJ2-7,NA,CASSLGRGNEQYF,TGTGCCAGCAGTTTAGGCAGGGGGAACGAGCAGTACTTC
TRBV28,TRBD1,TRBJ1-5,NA,CASSLSGTGGFNQPQHF,TGTGCCAGCAGTTTATCGGGGACAGGAGGTTTCAATCAGCCCCAGCATTTT
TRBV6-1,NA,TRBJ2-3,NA,CASSVSTDTQYF,TGTGCCAGCAGTGTAAGCACAGATACGCAGTATTTT
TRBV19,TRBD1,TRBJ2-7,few,CASSMDRVSYEQYF,TGTGCCAGTAGTATGGACAGGGTATCCTACGAGCAGTACTTC
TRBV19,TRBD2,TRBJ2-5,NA,CASSIGGGLETQYF,TGTGCCAGTAGTATTGGCGGGGGGCTAGAGACCCAGTACTTC
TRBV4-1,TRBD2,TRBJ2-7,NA,CASSQEGRGGLIEQYF,TGCGCCAGCAGCCAAGAAGGACGGGGGGGCCTGATCGAGCAGTACTTC
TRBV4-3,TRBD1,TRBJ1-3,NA,CASSQQGAGNTIYF,TGCGCCAGCAGCCAACAGGGGGCTGGAAACACCATATATTTT
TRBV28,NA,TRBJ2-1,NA,CASRPRTFYNEQFF,TGTGCCAGCAGGCCGAGGACTTTCTACAATGAGCAGTTCTTC
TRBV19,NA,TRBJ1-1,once,CASSILENTEAFF,TGTGCCAGTAGTATCTTAGAAAACACTGAAGCTTTCTTT
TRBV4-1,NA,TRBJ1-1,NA,CASSLLQEANTEAFF,TGCGCCAGCAGCCTATTACAGGAAGCGAACACTGAAGCTTTCTTT
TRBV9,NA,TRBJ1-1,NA,CASSVGPGDTEAFF,TGTGCCAGCAGCGTAGGCCCCGGGGACACTGAAGCTTTCTTT
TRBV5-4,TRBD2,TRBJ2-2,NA,CASSLGALTSGVPGELFF,TGTGCCAGCAGCTTAGGGGCTCTGACTAGCGGGGTCCCCGGGGAGCTGTTTTTT
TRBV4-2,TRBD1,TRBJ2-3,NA,CASSQSKGSTGGTDTQYF,TGTGCCAGCAGCCAATCCAAGGGCTCTACAGGGGGCACAGATACGCAGTATTTT
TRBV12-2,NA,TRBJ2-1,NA,CASRLAGTSVFHEQFF,TGTGCAAGTCGCTTAGCCGGGACTAGTGTTTTCCATGAGCAGTTCTTC
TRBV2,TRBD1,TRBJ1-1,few,CASRPYTGGEGAEAFF,TGTGCCAGCAGACCCTACACAGGGGGCGAAGGCGCTGAAGCTTTCTTT
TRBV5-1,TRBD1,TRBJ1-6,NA,CASLKGPQGVGNSPLHF,TGCGCCAGCCTCAAAGGACCTCAGGGGGTAGGTAATTCACCCCTCCACTTT
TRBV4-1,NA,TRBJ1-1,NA,CASSQAWNTEAFF,TGCGCCAGCAGCCAAGCCTGGAACACTGAAGCTTTCTTT
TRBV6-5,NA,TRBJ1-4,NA,CASSYGQTATNEKLFF,TGTGCCAGCAGTTACGGACAGACTGCAACTAATGAAAAACTGTTTTTT
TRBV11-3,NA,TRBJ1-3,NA,CASSLGPQSGNTIYF,TGTGCCAGCAGCTTAGGCCCACAGTCTGGAAACACCATATATTTT
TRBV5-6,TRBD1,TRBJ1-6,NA,CASSRPGGVDSPLHF,TGTGCCAGCAGTAGACCAGGGGGCGTCGATTCACCCCTCCACTTT
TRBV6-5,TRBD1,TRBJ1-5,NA,CASGYGTGGNQPQHF,TGTGCCAGCGGTTACGGGACAGGGGGCAATCAGCCCCAGCATTTT